A selection of T cell receptor beta chains follows, all from one sample in a study of blood T cell repertoires in COVID-19. Data came from immunoSEQ multiplex PCR; TCRdb stores just in-frame clones and leaves some out. Of nearly 250,000 clones in the sample, 85% to 90% were seen once. The sequencing input was PBMCs or T cells enriched from blood (not recorded which). The receptors derive from a man between 50 and 59 years old who had been exposed to COVID-19. CDR3s include the opening cysteine and the closing phenylalanine or tryptophan. Fields, in order: CDR3 DNA, CDR3 protein, D gene, V gene, J gene. D genes are given only for firm matches.

TGTGCCAGCAGTCTCGGTAATTTCTACGAGCAGTACTTC	CASSLGNFYEQYF	NA	TRBV12-3/TRBV12-4	TRBJ2-7
TGTGCCAGCAGCCTAAGCGGCGCCACAGATACGCAGTATTTT	CASSLSGATDTQYF	NA	TRBV3-1/TRBV3-2	TRBJ2-3
TGCGCCAGCAGCTTGGGGACCCTGGTAGGGGTGGACACTGAAGCTTTCTTT	CASSLGTLVGVDTEAFF	NA	TRBV5-1	TRBJ1-1
TGTGCCAGCAGCCCAAGGGAGGCCTATGGCTACACCTTC	CASSPREAYGYTF	NA	TRBV9	TRBJ1-2
TGTGCCAGCAGTTACTCGTACTCGACAGGGCAAAAGCAGTTCTTC	CASSYSYSTGQKQFF	TRBD1	TRBV6-5	TRBJ2-1
TGTGCCAGCAGCTTACGGGGACAGGGGGGACAGCCCCAGCATTTT	CASSLRGQGGQPQHF	TRBD1	TRBV7-2	TRBJ1-5
TGTGCCAGCAGTGAAGCGTGGCAGAACTATGGCTACACCTTC	CASSEAWQNYGYTF	NA	TRBV6-1	TRBJ1-2
TGTGCTAGTGGTTTGGATAAAACGGGACAGGGCAATGAGCAGTTCTTC	CASGLDKTGQGNEQFF	TRBD1	TRBV12-5	TRBJ2-1
TGTGCCAGCAGCGGGGGGGCCTGGACCGGGGAGCTGTTTTTT	CASSGGAWTGELFF	NA	TRBV11-3	TRBJ2-2
TGTGCCAGTAGTATCCTAGGACTAGCGGGGTCCTACAATGAGCAGTTCTTC	CASSILGLAGSYNEQFF	TRBD2	TRBV19	TRBJ2-1
TGTGCCAGCAGCTTAAGGCAGGGTCCCACCGGGGAGCTGTTTTTT	CASSLRQGPTGELFF	NA	TRBV7-3	TRBJ2-2
TGCGCCAGCAGTGAGGGCAGGGGGCGCGCGGCTAATGAAAAACTGTTTTTT	CASSEGRGRAANEKLFF	TRBD1	TRBV10-1	TRBJ1-4
TGTGCCACCACCGGACAGTACTATAGCAATCAGCCCCAGCATTTT	CATTGQYYSNQPQHF	NA	TRBV28	TRBJ1-5
TGTGCCAGCAGCCTAGGACTAGCGGGAGGTCCCGGGGAGCTGTTTTTT	CASSLGLAGGPGELFF	TRBD2	TRBV7-9	TRBJ2-2
TGTGCCAGCAGTTGGACAGACCGAGGCTACACCTTC	CASSWTDRGYTF	NA	TRBV12-3/TRBV12-4	TRBJ1-2